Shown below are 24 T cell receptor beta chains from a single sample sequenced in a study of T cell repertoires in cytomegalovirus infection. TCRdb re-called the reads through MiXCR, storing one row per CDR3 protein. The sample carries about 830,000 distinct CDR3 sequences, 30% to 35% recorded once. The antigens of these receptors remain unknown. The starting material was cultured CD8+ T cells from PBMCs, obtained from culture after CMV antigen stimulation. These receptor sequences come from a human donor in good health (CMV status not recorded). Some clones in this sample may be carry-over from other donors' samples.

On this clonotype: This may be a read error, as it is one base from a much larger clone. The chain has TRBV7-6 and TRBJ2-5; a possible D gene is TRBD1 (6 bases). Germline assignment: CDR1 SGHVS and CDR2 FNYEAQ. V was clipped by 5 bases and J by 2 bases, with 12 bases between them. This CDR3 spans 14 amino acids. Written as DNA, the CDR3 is TGTGCCAGCAGCCCGTGGGACATTCAAGAGACCCAGTACTTC. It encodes CASSPWDIQETQYF.

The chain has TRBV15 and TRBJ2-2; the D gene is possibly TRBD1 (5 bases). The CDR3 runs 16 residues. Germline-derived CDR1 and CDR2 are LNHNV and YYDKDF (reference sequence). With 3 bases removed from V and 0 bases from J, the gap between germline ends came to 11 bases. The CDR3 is CATSSATDANTGELFF. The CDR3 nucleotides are TGTGCCACCAGCAGTGCGACAGATGCGAACACCGGGGAGCTGTTTTTT.

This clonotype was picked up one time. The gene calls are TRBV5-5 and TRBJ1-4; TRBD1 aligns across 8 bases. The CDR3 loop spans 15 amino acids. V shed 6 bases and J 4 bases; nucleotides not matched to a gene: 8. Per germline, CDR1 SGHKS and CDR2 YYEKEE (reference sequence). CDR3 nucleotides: TGTGCCAGCACCCCTTACAGGGGGGGTAATGAAAAACTGTTTTTT. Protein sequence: CASTPYRGGNEKLFF.

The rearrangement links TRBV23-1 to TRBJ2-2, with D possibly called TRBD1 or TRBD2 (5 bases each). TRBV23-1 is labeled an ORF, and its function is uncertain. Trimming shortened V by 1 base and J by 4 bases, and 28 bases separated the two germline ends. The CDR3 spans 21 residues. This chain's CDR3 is CASSQLKRMGVAGLVTGELFF. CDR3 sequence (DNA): TGCGCCAGCAGTCAATTAAAACGGATGGGAGTGGCAGGGCTCGTCACCGGGGAGCTGTTTTTT.

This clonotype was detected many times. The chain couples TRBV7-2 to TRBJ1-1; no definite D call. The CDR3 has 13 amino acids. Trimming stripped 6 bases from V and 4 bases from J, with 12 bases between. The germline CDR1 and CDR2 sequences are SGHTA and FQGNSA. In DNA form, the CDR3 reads TGTGCCAGCAGTTTCATGACAACCACTGAAGCTTTCTTT. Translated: CASSFMTTTEAFF.

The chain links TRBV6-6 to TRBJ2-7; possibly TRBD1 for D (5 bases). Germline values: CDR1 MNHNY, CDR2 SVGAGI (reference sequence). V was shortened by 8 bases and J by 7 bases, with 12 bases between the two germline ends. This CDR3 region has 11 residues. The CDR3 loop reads CASGHWKEQYF. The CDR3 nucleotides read TGTGCCAGCGGACACTGGAAGGAGCAGTACTTC.

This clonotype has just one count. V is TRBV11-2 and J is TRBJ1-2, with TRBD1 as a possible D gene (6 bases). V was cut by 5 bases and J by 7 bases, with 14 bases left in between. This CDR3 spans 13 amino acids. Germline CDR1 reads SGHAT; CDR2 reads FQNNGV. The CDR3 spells CASSQTGTFGYTF. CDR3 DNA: TGTGCCAGCAGCCAAACAGGGACGTTTGGCTACACCTTC.

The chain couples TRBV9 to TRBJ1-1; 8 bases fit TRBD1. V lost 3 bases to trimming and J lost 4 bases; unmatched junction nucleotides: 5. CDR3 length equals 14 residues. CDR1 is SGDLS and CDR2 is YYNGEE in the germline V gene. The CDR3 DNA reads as TGTGCCAGCAGCGGAGGACAGGGAATCACTGAAGCTTTCTTT. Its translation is CASSGGQGITEAFF.

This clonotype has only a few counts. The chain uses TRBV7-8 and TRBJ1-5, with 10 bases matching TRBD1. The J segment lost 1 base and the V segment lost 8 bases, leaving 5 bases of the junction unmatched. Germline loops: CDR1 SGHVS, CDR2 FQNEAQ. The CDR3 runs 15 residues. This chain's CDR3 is CASGDRGLSNQPQHF. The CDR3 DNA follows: TGTGCCAGCGGCGACAGGGGGCTAAGCAATCAGCCCCAGCATTTT.

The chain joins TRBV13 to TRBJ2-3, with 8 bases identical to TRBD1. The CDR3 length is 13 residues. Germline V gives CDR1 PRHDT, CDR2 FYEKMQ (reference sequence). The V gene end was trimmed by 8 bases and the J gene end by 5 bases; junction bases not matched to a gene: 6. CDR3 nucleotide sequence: TGTGCCAGCGGGGGCAGGGGGCAAGATACGCAGTATTTT. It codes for CASGGRGQDTQYF.

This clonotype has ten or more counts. The CDR3 sequence is CASSLGQGQGNTIYF. CDR3 DNA: TGTGCCAGCAGCTTAGGACAGGGGCAAGGAAACACCATATATTTT. The J gene is TRBJ1-3, the V gene TRBV7-8; 8 bases match TRBD1. The germline V gene encodes CDR1 SGHVS and CDR2 FQNEAQ. V dropped 1 base and J dropped 4; count of bases not matched to a gene: 3. CDR3 length: 15 amino acids.

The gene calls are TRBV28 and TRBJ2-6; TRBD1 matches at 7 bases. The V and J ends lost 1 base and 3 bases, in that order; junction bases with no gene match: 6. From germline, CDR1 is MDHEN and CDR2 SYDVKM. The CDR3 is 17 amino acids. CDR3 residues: CASSLFGQVRGANVLTF. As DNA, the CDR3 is TGTGCCAGCAGTTTATTTGGACAGGTCCGTGGGGCCAACGTCCTGACTTTC. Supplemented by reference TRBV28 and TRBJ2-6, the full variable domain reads DVKVTQSSRYLVKRTGEKVFLECVQDMDHENMFWYRQDPGLGLRLIYFSYDVKMKEKGDIPEGYSVSREKKERFSLILESASTNQTSMYLCASSLFGQVRGANVLTFGAGSRLTVL.

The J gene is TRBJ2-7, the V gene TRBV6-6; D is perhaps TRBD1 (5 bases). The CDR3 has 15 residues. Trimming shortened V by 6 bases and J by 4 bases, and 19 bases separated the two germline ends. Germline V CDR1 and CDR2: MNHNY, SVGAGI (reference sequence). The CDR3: CASRALGQGKYEQYV. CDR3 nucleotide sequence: TGTGCCAGCAGGGCTCTCGGCCAGGGCAAGTACGAGCAGTACGTC.

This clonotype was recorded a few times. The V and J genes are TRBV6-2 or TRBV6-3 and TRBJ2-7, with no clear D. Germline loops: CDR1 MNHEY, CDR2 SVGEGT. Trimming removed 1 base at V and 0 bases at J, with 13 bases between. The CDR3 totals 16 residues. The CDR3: CASSYLRQEFSYEQYF. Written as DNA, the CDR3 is TGTGCCAGCAGTTACTTACGGCAGGAGTTCTCCTACGAGCAGTACTTC.

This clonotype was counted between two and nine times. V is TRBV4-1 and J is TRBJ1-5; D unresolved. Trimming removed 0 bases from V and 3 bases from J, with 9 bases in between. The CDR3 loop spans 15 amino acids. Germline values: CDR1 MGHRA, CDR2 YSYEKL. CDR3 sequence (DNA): TGCGCCAGCAGCCAAGATTCCAGGTCCAATCAGCCCCAGCATTTT. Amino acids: CASSQDSRSNQPQHF.

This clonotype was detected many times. CDR3 in amino acids: CASSHRGQTYNEQFF. The CDR3 DNA is TGTGCCAGCAGTCACCGAGGACAGACCTACAATGAGCAGTTCTTC. This chain uses TRBV7-9 with TRBJ2-1; possibly TRBD1 for D (6 bases). Germline V lookup: CDR1 SEHNR, CDR2 FQNEAQ (reference sequence). The CDR3 contains 15 residues. The V end was cut by 6 bases, the J end by 2 bases, with 14 bases between.

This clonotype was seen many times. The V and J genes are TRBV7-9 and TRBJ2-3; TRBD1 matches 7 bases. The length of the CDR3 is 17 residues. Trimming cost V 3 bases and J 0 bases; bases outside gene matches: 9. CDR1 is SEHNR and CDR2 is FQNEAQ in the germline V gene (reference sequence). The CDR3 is CASSLDRPLSSTDTQYF. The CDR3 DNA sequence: TGTGCCAGCAGCTTGGACAGGCCCCTCTCTAGCACAGATACGCAGTATTTT.

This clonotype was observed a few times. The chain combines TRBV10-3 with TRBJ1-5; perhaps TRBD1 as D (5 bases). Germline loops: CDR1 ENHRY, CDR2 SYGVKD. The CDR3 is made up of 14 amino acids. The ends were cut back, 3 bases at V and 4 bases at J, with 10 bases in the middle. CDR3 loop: CAISEAGNNQPQHF. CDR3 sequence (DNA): TGTGCCATCAGTGAAGCAGGGAATAATCAGCCCCAGCATTTT.

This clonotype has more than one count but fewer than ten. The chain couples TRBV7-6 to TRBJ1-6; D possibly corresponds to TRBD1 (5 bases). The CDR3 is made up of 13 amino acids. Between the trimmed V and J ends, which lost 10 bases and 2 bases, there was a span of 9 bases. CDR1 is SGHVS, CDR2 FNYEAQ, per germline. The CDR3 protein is CAIAGAYNSPLHF. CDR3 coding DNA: TGTGCCATAGCGGGGGCCTATAATTCACCCCTCCACTTT.

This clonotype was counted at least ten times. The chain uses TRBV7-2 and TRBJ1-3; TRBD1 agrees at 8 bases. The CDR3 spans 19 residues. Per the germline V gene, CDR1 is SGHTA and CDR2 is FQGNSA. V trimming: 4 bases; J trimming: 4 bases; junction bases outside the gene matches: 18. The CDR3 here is CASSSDRGYGNSFGNTIYF. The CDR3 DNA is TGTGCCAGCAGCTCTGACAGGGGATATGGAAACAGTTTCGGAAACACCATATATTTT.

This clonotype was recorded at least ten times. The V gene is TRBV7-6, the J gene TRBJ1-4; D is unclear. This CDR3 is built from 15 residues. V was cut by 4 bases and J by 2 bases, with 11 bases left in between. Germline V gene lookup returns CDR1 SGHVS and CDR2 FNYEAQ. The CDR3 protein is CASSSGPGTNEKLFF. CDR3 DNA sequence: TGTGCCAGCAGCTCTGGTCCTGGGACTAATGAAAAACTGTTTTTT.

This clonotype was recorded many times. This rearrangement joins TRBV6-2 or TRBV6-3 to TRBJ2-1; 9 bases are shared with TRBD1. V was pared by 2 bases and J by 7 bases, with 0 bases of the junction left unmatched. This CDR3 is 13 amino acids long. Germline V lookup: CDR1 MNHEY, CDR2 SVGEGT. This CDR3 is CASSYDRGNEQFF. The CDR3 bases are TGTGCCAGCAGTTACGACAGGGGGAATGAGCAGTTCTTC.

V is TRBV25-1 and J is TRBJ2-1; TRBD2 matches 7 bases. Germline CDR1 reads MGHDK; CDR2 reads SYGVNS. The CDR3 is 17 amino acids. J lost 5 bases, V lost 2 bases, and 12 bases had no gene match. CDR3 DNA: TGTGCCAGCAGTGAACCCACCCCTAGCGGCTACAACAATGAGCAGTTCTTC. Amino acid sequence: CASSEPTPSGYNNEQFF.

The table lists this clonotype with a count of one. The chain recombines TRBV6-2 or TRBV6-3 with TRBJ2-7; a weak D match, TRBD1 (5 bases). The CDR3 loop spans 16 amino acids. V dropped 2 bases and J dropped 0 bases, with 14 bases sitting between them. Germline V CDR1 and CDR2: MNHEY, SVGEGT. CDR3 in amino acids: CASSYRLTVSSYEQYV. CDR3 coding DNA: TGTGCCAGCAGTTACCGGCTGACAGTTAGCTCCTACGAGCAGTACGTC.